This TCR beta chain was sequenced for a study of radiation and T cells in renal cell carcinoma (dated by TCRdb to between 2020 and 2021). About the investigation overall: Samples were obtained from a clinical trial, in which 15 Gy stereotactic body radiation therapy was delivered to primary renal cell carcinomas and nephrectomy was performed 4 weeks later. Across all 50 or so samples, around 4,000,000 unique CDR3 nucleotide sequences encoding 2,658,974 unique CDR3 amino acid sequences were identified. TCR beta sequencing covered over 50 samples in total, comprising roughly 25 tumors and roughly 27 peripheral blood samples. The paper as a whole reports these results and caveats: An increase in top tumor clonotypes in blood was observed from baseline to 2 weeks post-radiation, followed by contraction by 4 weeks, which was taken to suggest transient expansion of tumor-resident clones. With a single-armed trial design, the study had no way to address how radiation dose or scheduling affects the TCR repertoire. Because no pretreatment tumor biopsies were available, whether clonotypes were present in the tumor at baseline could not be determined. Blood repertoire dynamics were not followed beyond 4 weeks after treatment.

TCR beta libraries were generated from genomic DNA with the immunoSEQ kit, following the manufacturer's recommendations. To prepare libraries, a first multiplex PCR with proprietary primers was run, followed by a second PCR that added unique barcodes, and a bead cleanup was done after each round. A positive control reaction and a negative control reaction, both provided in the kit, were run with every batch of samples. The final libraries were assessed on an Agilent 4200 TapeStation D1000 ScreenTape, pooled by volume, and quantified by qPCR. Sequencing ran on an Illumina NextSeq500 with a MidOutput 150-cycle cartridge, using 156 Read1 and 15 Index1 cycles with kit custom primers. The pooled library was loaded at approximately 0.95 pM with a 20% PhiX control spike-in. Regarding the original processing steps: Vendor-processed data were analyzed in R, and a clonotype was defined as all T cells sharing the same CDR3 nucleotide sequence. In the clone abundance analyses, frequencies in each sample were normalized to that sample's 10,000 most abundant clones. Public T cell clones, which averaged fewer than five per sample, were removed prior to analysis. Tumor-enriched and baseline blood-enriched clonotypes were defined by at least a 32-fold difference in abundance between compartments. A beta-binomial differential abundance model was applied to find clonotypes that expanded or contracted between blood time points. Tumor-blood repertoire similarity was measured with the Baroni-Urbani and Buser coefficient, and group comparisons used two-tailed Wilcoxon tests in R. Held by TCRdb, this immuneACCESS table contains in-frame sequences only and omits some clones. Under half of the omission traces to an unresolved V gene where checked; the cause of the rest is unknown. D and trimming come from the DNA, and the V and J calls and clone size come from that table. The sample includes roughly 130,000 clones, with 70% to 90% observed a single time. The ten largest clones represent approximately 5.8% of the sample.

With respect to this clone: Its antigen specificity is not known. It has no much larger one-base neighbor in the sample; base qualities were not kept.

According to the study, the label for this sample's time point signals: blood 2 weeks post-SBRT. Reading the label with the study, this specimen's treatment or condition is: 15 Gy SBRT to primary tumor, nephrectomy 4 weeks later. Serial peripheral blood from radiation-treated patients was sampled at baseline, 2 weeks and 4 weeks after SBRT to track tumor-enriched clonotypes. Renal cell carcinoma with clear cell pathology was present in all patients. Genomic DNA for TCR sequencing was prepared using the QIAamp DNA Blood Mini Kit (Qiagen). The analyses included just those samples that passed every quality control check. The CDR3, from cysteine to phenylalanine, totals 16 residues. CDR3 DNA only is kept here, 48 bases in frame from base 1. V has 4 bases trimmed and J has 1 base trimmed; junction bases matching no gene number 7. Via the germline V gene, CDR1 is LGHNA and CDR2 YNFKEQ.

Sequences were derived from blood, sampled from a patient whose treatment included radiotherapy and nephrectomy. The receptor was isolated from a woman in her 70s with renal cell carcinoma. The V and J segments used are TRBV4-2 and TRBJ2-5; TRBD2 lines up with 9 middle nucleotides. The DNA sequence reads TGTGCCAGCAGCCTCTTTAGCGGGAGCCTCCAAGAGACCCAGTACTTC. Its translation is CASSLFSGSLQETQYF.